A single sample gave rise to the 24 T cell receptor beta chains below, sequenced in a study of T cells after posttransplantation cyclophosphamide. Clones were read by immunoSEQ multiplex PCR, and TCRdb kept only the in-frame ones, dropping some. The sample holds approximately 16,000 clones, roughly 84% seen once. Sampled 1 year posttransplant, controls received myeloablative marrow transplants, methotrexate and a calcineurin inhibitor. Sequencing was performed on PBMCs, taken after an allogeneic stem cell transplant with a calcineurin inhibitor and methotrexate. The source of these receptors is a male patient between 45 and 59 years old who received an allogeneic stem cell transplant from an unrelated donor, was CMV-positive, and had chronic GVHD only. Part of the T cells may come from the graft donor.

CDR3 nucleotide sequence: TGTGCCAGCAGTTTAGACGGGAGTGGGCTCGAGCAGTACTTC. Its translation is CASSLDGSGLEQYF. The chain joins TRBV28 to TRBJ2-7; tentatively, D is TRBD2 (6 bases). The CDR3 covers 14 residues. V was trimmed by 2 bases and J by 6 bases, leaving 14 bases between them. Germline V CDR1 and CDR2: MDHEN, SYDVKM.

The chain employs TRBV11-3 and TRBJ1-1; TRBD1 aligns across 8 bases. With 5 bases clipped from V and 0 bases from J, the junction kept 5 bases outside the gene matches. The CDR3 totals 15 residues. CDR1 and CDR2 (germline): SGHNT, YENEEA. CDR3 protein: CASSARDRLNTEAFF. The CDR3 nucleotides are TGTGCCAGCAGCGCTCGGGACAGGTTGAACACTGAAGCTTTCTTT.

The V gene is TRBV7-8, the J gene TRBJ1-4; the match to TRBD1 covers 7 bases. This CDR3 is built from 14 residues. The ends lost 4 bases at V and 4 bases at J; junction bases unmatched: 3. Per germline, CDR1 SGHVS and CDR2 FQNEAQ. The CDR3 reads CASSYRGGNEKLFF. In DNA, the CDR3 is TGTGCCAGCAGCTACAGGGGTGGTAATGAAAAACTGTTTTTT.

The chain recombines TRBV5-1 with TRBJ2-1, with D maybe TRBD1 (5 bases). Trimming took 5 bases from V and 5 from J, leaving 11 bases between them. CDR3 length equals 13 residues. Germline-derived CDR1 and CDR2 are SGHRS and YFSETQ. The CDR3 DNA is TGCGCCAGCAGGGACACCGAAAACAATGAGCAGTTCTTC. Translated: CASRDTENNEQFF.

The sample holds one count of this clone. This chain connects TRBV7-2 to TRBJ1-2, with 7 bases lining up with TRBD1. The CDR3 has 15 residues. Germline V gene sequence: CDR1 SGHTA, CDR2 FQGNSA. V was pared by 2 bases and J by 3 bases, with 6 bases of the junction left unmatched. CDR3 sequence reads: CASSLLPGTDYGYTF. The CDR3 DNA follows: TGTGCCAGCAGCTTACTCCCGGGGACAGACTATGGCTACACCTTC.

The genes are TRBV13 and TRBJ2-1, with TRBD2 as a possible D gene (7 bases). The length of the CDR3 is 15 residues. Per the germline V gene, CDR1 is PRHDT and CDR2 is FYEKMQ (reference sequence). V lost 4 bases, J lost 5 bases, and 15 bases lay in between. The CDR3 sequence is CASSSGGLNHNEQFF. The CDR3 DNA sequence: TGTGCCAGCAGCTCGGGGGGCCTGAATCACAATGAGCAGTTCTTC.

This clone appeared a single time. The chain recombines TRBV28 with TRBJ2-7; a weak D match, TRBD1 (6 bases). The CDR3 totals 13 residues. CDR1 and CDR2 from the germline V gene are MDHEN and SYDVKM. V lost 8 bases and J lost 2, with 13 bases in between. CDR3 coding DNA: TGTGCCAGCCTCGAGACAGGTACCTACGAGCAGTACTTC. It yields the protein CASLETGTYEQYF.

The J gene is TRBJ2-7, the V gene TRBV27, with TRBD1 matching 7 bases. After removal of 6 bases from V and 2 bases from J, the junction contained 7 bases not matched to a gene. CDR3 length: 14 amino acids. Germline V lookup: CDR1 MNHEY, CDR2 SMNVEV (reference sequence). This chain's CDR3 is CASRPADRTYEQYF. CDR3 DNA: TGTGCCAGCAGACCGGCGGACAGGACCTACGAGCAGTACTTC.

The chain employs TRBV5-1 and TRBJ2-3; TRBD2 matches at 8 bases. The CDR3 totals 15 residues. After removal of 2 bases from V and 2 bases from J, the junction contained 4 bases not matched to a gene. CDR1 is SGHRS, CDR2 YFSETQ, per germline. CDR3 sequence (DNA): TGCGCCAGCAGCTTACCCGGGGGGGACACAGATACGCAGTATTTT. This sequence encodes CASSLPGGDTDTQYF.

The chain links TRBV4-1 to TRBJ1-4; 10 positions match TRBD1. The junction had 8 bases not matched to a gene; V was cut back by 1 base and J by 6 bases. CDR1 and CDR2 from the germline V gene are MGHRA and YSYEKL. The CDR3 runs 17 residues. CDR3 nucleotides: TGCGCCAGCAGCCAAGCCCCCCTCGGGACAGGGGATGAAAAACTGTTTTTT. Its protein product is CASSQAPLGTGDEKLFF.

The chain is built from TRBV19 and TRBJ2-7; TRBD1 agrees at 9 bases. CDR1 and CDR2 from the germline V gene are LNHDA and SQIVND (reference sequence). The CDR3 length is 15 residues. The V gene end was trimmed by 3 bases and the J gene end by 0 bases; junction bases not matched to a gene: 3. CDR3 amino acids: CASSITGQGSYEQYF. The CDR3 DNA reads as TGTGCCAGTAGTATTACGGGACAGGGCTCCTACGAGCAGTACTTC.

CDR3 residues: CASSQGRSGGGKSYEQYF. The CDR3 coding sequence is TGTGCCAGCAGCCAAGGCCGTAGCGGGGGGGGTAAGTCCTACGAGCAGTACTTC. The V call is TRBV4-2, the J call TRBJ2-7, with 11 bases lining up with TRBD2. With 1 base clipped from V and 1 base from J, the junction kept 9 bases outside the gene matches. The CDR3 has 18 amino acids. Germline V CDR1 and CDR2: LGHNA, YNFKEQ.

The J gene is TRBJ1-2, the V gene TRBV7-2; D call uncertain. The CDR3 has 15 amino acids. The germline gives CDR1 SGHTA, CDR2 FQGNSA. The ends were cut back, 5 bases at V and 0 bases at J, with 13 bases in the middle. The CDR3 DNA reads TGTGCCAGCAGCCTCTCTTTCGGGGCTAACTATGGCTACACCTTC. This sequence encodes CASSLSFGANYGYTF.

J is TRBJ1-2 and V is TRBV27; D is unresolved. This CDR3 is 15 amino acids long. V lost 4 bases and J 8 bases, leaving 20 bases between the germline ends. From germline, CDR1 is MNHEY and CDR2 SMNVEV (reference sequence). In DNA form, the CDR3 reads TGTGCCAGCAGTTCCCGGATGTTGGAGGGCGGAGGCTACACCTTC. This gives the protein CASSSRMLEGGGYTF.

The rearrangement uses TRBV12-5 and TRBJ2-7; possible D gene TRBD1, 6 bases. CDR1 is LGHNT, CDR2 FRNRAP, per germline. The V gene lost 7 bases and the J gene lost 1 base, with 14 bases spanning the gap. The CDR3 has 14 residues. The CDR3 bases are TGTGCTAGTGCCTGGGCAACAGGGTCCTACGAGCAGTACTTC. Encoded protein: CASAWATGSYEQYF.

This chain links TRBV4-3 with TRBJ2-1; TRBD2 agrees at 8 bases. Germline lookup yields CDR1 LGHNA and CDR2 YSLEER. The CDR3 has 15 amino acids. J lost 10 bases, V lost 3 bases, and 11 bases had no gene match. DNA for the CDR3: TGCGCCAGCAGCCAGGGTACGGGCGGGAGGAACGAGCAGTTCTTC. Its translation: CASSQGTGGRNEQFF.

Here the CDR3 DNA reads TGTGCCAGCAGCTTAGAGGGGGCGCTTGAGCAGTACTTC. Translating it yields CASSLEGALEQYF. This rearrangement joins TRBV7-8 to TRBJ2-7, with 7 nucleotides matching TRBD1. CDR1 and CDR2 (germline): SGHVS, FQNEAQ. Trimming at V came to 1 base and at J to 7 bases, leaving 4 bases not matched to a gene. The CDR3 totals 13 residues.

The genes are TRBV6-5 and TRBJ2-1; 11 bases line up with TRBD2. The ends lost 2 bases at V and 12 bases at J; junction bases unmatched: 9. CDR3 size: 15 residues. The germline V gene encodes CDR1 MNHEY and CDR2 SVGAGI. This CDR3 reads CASSYGPSGRNRQFF. The CDR3 region has the DNA TGTGCCAGCAGTTACGGGCCTAGCGGGAGGAATCGGCAGTTCTTC.

The V call is TRBV9, the J call TRBJ2-3, with TRBD2 matching 8 bases. J lost 4 bases, V lost 4 bases, and 8 bases had no gene match. CDR3 length: 15 amino acids. In germline, CDR1 is SGDLS, CDR2 YYNGEE. The CDR3, as DNA: TGTGCCAGCAGCCCCGCAAACGGGAGGGCAGATACGCAGTATTTT. It codes for CASSPANGRADTQYF.

The chain employs TRBV7-9 and TRBJ2-7, with 9 positions matching TRBD1. The V segment lost 1 base and the J segment 4 bases; nucleotides outside the gene matches: 8. The CDR3 is 16 residues long. Germline CDR1 SEHNR, CDR2 FQNEAQ (reference sequence). The CDR3, as DNA: TGTGCCAGCAGCTTAGGGACAGGGGAGCATTGGTACGAGCAGTACTTC. Amino acid sequence: CASSLGTGEHWYEQYF.

The genes are TRBV5-1 and TRBJ2-2; D perhaps matches TRBD2 (6 bases). This CDR3 contains 14 residues. V was trimmed by 0 bases and J by 6 bases, leaving 9 bases between them. The germline CDR1 and CDR2 sequences are SGHRS and YFSETQ. The DNA for the CDR3 is TGCGCCAGCAGCTTGGTCGGGGGTTCCGGGGAGCTGTTTTTT. This encodes CASSLVGGSGELFF.

This chain links TRBV6-4 with TRBJ2-3; D may be TRBD2 (5 bases). The V and J ends lost 7 bases and 13 bases respectively, with 21 bases between them. The CDR3 has 13 residues. Germline V lookup: CDR1 MRHNA, CDR2 SNTAGT. The CDR3 reads CASMESGGVKKYF. As DNA, the CDR3 is TGTGCCAGCATGGAATCCGGAGGAGTGAAAAAGTATTTT.

This CDR3 reads CASSTYRGEQYF. The CDR3 coding sequence is TGCGCCAGCAGCACTTACAGGGGCGAGCAGTACTTC. The chain recombines TRBV5-1 with TRBJ2-7; 7 bases line up with TRBD1. In germline, CDR1 is SGHRS, CDR2 YFSETQ. The CDR3 is 12 residues long. V lost 4 bases to trimming and J lost 6 bases; unmatched junction nucleotides: 4.

V is TRBV5-6 and J is TRBJ1-1; no definite D call. Germline V gene lookup returns CDR1 SGHDT and CDR2 YYEEEE. V lost 0 bases and J lost 0, with 9 bases in between. The CDR3 length is 15 residues. The CDR3 sequence is CASSLVGEMNTEAFF. CDR3 coding DNA: TGTGCCAGCAGCTTGGTGGGAGAAATGAACACTGAAGCTTTCTTT.